The 32 T cell receptor beta chains listed next were all sequenced from one sample in a study of cytomegalovirus exposure and HLA in healthy donors. The PCR had 60 Vbeta and 13 Jbeta primers. Clones were sequenced by immunoSEQ multiplex PCR, and TCRdb holds only the in-frame ones, with some missing. The sample lists about 170,000 clones; around four fifths were seen once. The source material was PBMCs. Source of these receptors: a female donor in good health and CMV-seronegative.

The chain links TRBV27 to TRBJ2-1, with D maybe TRBD2 (6 bases). CDR1 and CDR2 from the germline V gene are MNHEY and SMNVEV (reference sequence). V lost 5 bases, J lost 0 bases, and 14 bases lay in between. This CDR3 region has 16 residues. This CDR3 reads CASSKLALSSYNEQFF. Here the CDR3 DNA reads TGTGCCAGCAGTAAACTAGCCCTTTCCTCCTACAATGAGCAGTTCTTC.

The chain employs TRBV2 and TRBJ2-2; 7 bases line up with TRBD2. J lost 4 bases, V lost 5 bases, and 4 bases had no gene match. The V gene's germline CDR1 is SNHLY and CDR2 FYNNEI. This CDR3 is 14 amino acids long. The CDR3 sequence: CASSSSGVTGELFF. The DNA for the CDR3 is TGTGCCAGCAGTTCCAGCGGGGTCACCGGGGAGCTGTTTTTT.

This clone has a handful of counts. The chain couples TRBV2 to TRBJ2-7, with 11 bases fitting TRBD2. Trimming at V came to 3 bases and at J to 6 bases, leaving 7 bases not matched to a gene. The germline CDR1 and CDR2 sequences are SNHLY and FYNNEI. The CDR3 has 15 amino acids. CDR3: CASSERLAGLGEQYF. CDR3 sequence (DNA): TGTGCCAGCAGTGAGAGACTAGCGGGACTCGGCGAGCAGTACTTC.

The chain's CDR3 is CASSLVGTDNEKLFF. The CDR3 DNA follows: TGCGCCAGCAGCTTGGTTGGGACAGATAATGAAAAACTGTTTTTT. V gene TRBV5-1 combines with J gene TRBJ1-4, with 7 bases identical to TRBD1. The V and J ends lost 0 bases and 4 bases, in that order; junction bases with no gene match: 3. CDR1 and CDR2 (germline): SGHRS, YFSETQ. This CDR3 comprises 15 residues.

This clone was seen more than once but under ten times. The chain joins TRBV21-1 to TRBJ2-1; TRBD2 reflects the table's D call only, with no check against the DNA. TRBV21-1 is a recognized pseudogene. This CDR3 spans 18 amino acids. For the CDR3, the DNA is TGTGCCAGCAGCCCGGGGACTAGCGGGATCATCTCCTACAATGAGCAGTTCTTC. Protein product: CASSPGTSGIISYNEQFF.

The gene calls are TRBV19 and TRBJ2-1, with 9 bases identical to TRBD2. Trimming took 0 bases from V and 15 from J; bases not matched to a gene: 12. The CDR3 totals 15 residues. The V gene's germline CDR1 is LNHDA and CDR2 SQIVND (reference sequence). DNA of the CDR3: TGTGCCAGTAGTATAGATTGGGGCGGGAGGGCCGGTTTGTTCTTC. It specifies CASSIDWGGRAGLFF.

A few counts support this clone. The J gene is TRBJ1-2, the V gene TRBV19; D might be TRBD1 (5 bases). Trimming stripped 1 base from V and 2 bases from J, with 8 bases between. The germline V gene encodes CDR1 LNHDA and CDR2 SQIVND (reference sequence). The CDR3 spans 14 residues. The CDR3 sequence: CASSIVAGNYGYTF. The CDR3 coding sequence is TGTGCCAGTAGTATAGTAGCAGGGAACTATGGCTACACCTTC.

The chain uses TRBV30 and TRBJ2-7, with D perhaps TRBD2 (7 bases). Trimming removed 1 base at V and 0 bases at J, with 10 bases between. Germline V CDR1 and CDR2: GTSNPN, SVGIG (reference sequence). The CDR3 sequence is 14 residues long. The CDR3 here is CAWSAGGSSYEQYF. The CDR3 DNA reads TGTGCCTGGAGTGCGGGGGGCTCCTCCTACGAGCAGTACTTC.

The chain carries TRBV19 and TRBJ2-2; D remains ambiguous. The CDR3 covers 15 residues. Germline CDR1 and CDR2: LNHDA and SQIVND (reference sequence). V gave up 3 bases and J gave up 6 bases, with 14 bases separating them. The chain's CDR3 is CASSIASLRAGELFF. The CDR3, as DNA: TGTGCCAGTAGTATTGCTTCCCTGCGCGCCGGGGAGCTGTTTTTT.

This clone showed up just once. The chain links TRBV9 to TRBJ2-2, with 7 bases that match TRBD2. There are 16 residues in the CDR3. Germline values: CDR1 SGDLS, CDR2 YYNGEE. Unmatched junction bases numbered 2, after V lost 0 bases and J lost 0 bases. CDR3 bases: TGTGCCAGCAGCGTAGCAACTAGCGCGAACACCGGGGAGCTGTTTTTT. Residues: CASSVATSANTGELFF.

V is TRBV19 and J is TRBJ1-3; D gene unclear. V lost 6 bases and J lost 0, with 9 bases in between. Looked up from germline, CDR1 is LNHDA and CDR2 is SQIVND (reference sequence). This CDR3 contains 14 residues. The CDR3 loop reads CASRTTVSGNTIYF. As DNA, the CDR3 is TGTGCCAGTAGGACTACAGTCTCTGGAAACACCATATATTTT.

This clone was seen more than once but under ten times. The genes are TRBV4-2 and TRBJ2-1; D might be TRBD2 (6 bases). The CDR3 is 17 amino acids. The germline gives CDR1 LGHNA, CDR2 YNFKEQ. V was cut by 5 bases and J by 8 bases, with 25 bases left in between. The DNA for the CDR3 is TGTGCCAGCAGCTCGCTACCGGGACTCCCGGGTGGACATGAGCAGTTCTTC. This gives the protein CASSSLPGLPGGHEQFF.

The chain carries TRBV29-1 and TRBJ1-3, with 8 bases that match TRBD1. The CDR3 consists of 13 residues. The J segment lost 4 bases and the V segment lost 4 bases, leaving 3 bases of the junction unmatched. The germline V gene has CDR1 SQVTM and CDR2 ANQGSEA. The CDR3 coding sequence is TGCAGCGTTGCAGGGGGCAAAGGAAACACCATATATTTT. Its translation: CSVAGGKGNTIYF. The full variable domain, completed using reference TRBV29-1 and TRBJ1-3, is SAVISQKPSRDICQRGTSLTIQCQVDSQVTMMFWYRQQPGQSLTLIATANQGSEATYESGFVIDKFPISRPNLTFSTLTVSNMSPEDSSIYLCSVAGGKGNTIYFGEGSWLTVV.

J is TRBJ2-2 and V is TRBV7-2; the match to TRBD2 covers 13 bases. With V trimmed by 1 base and J by 4 bases, 6 bases remained unmatched. Germline values: CDR1 SGHTA, CDR2 FQGNSA. CDR3 length: 18 amino acids. CDR3 nucleotide sequence: TGTGCCAGCAGCTTAGTTGGACTAGCGGGAGTAATCACCGGGGAGCTGTTTTTT. It encodes CASSLVGLAGVITGELFF.

The genes are TRBV29-1 and TRBJ1-2; D gene uncertain. Germline CDR1 reads SQVTM; CDR2 reads ANQGSEA. Deletions cut 7 bases from V and 6 bases from J, with 12 bases between. This CDR3 contains 11 residues. CDR3 DNA: TGCAGCGGCAGGTACGGGGATGGCTACACCTTC. Translating gives CSGRYGDGYTF.

The rearrangement joins TRBV2 to TRBJ1-2, with D unclear. V was shortened by 6 bases and J by 2 bases, with 13 bases between the two germline ends. Germline CDR1 and CDR2: SNHLY and FYNNEI. The length of the CDR3 is 14 residues. The CDR3 DNA reads TGTGCCAGCAGCAGCGGACGGTCGAACTATGGCTACACCTTC. Translated, it gives CASSSGRSNYGYTF.

This clone occurred a few times. The chain recombines TRBV19 with TRBJ1-6, with 9 bases fitting TRBD1. Unmatched junction bases numbered 4, after V lost 5 bases and J lost 8 bases. The CDR3 is made up of 14 amino acids. In germline, CDR1 is LNHDA, CDR2 SQIVND (reference sequence). CDR3 sequence: CASSATGGYSPLHF. CDR3 in DNA: TGTGCCAGTAGTGCGACAGGGGGATATTCACCCCTCCACTTT.

This chain connects TRBV2 to TRBJ2-2; TRBD1 matches 11 bases. V lost 5 bases, J lost 5 bases, and 4 bases stayed unmatched. The CDR3 contains 15 residues. Germline lookup yields CDR1 SNHLY and CDR2 FYNNEI. The CDR3 reads CASSSDRGRTGELFF. CDR3 nucleotide sequence: TGTGCCAGCAGTTCGGACAGGGGGCGTACCGGGGAGCTGTTTTTT.

The rearrangement uses TRBV18 and TRBJ1-1; D unresolved. The V gene's germline CDR1 is KGHSH and CDR2 LQKENI. The CDR3 is made up of 15 amino acids. V lost 6 bases and J lost 4, with 18 bases in between. CDR3 in amino acids: CASSTSGILGTEAFF. DNA for the CDR3: TGTGCCAGCTCCACCTCGGGAATCCTGGGCACTGAAGCTTTCTTT.

The V call is TRBV2, the J call TRBJ2-3; no clear D. The germline V and J ends were trimmed by 0 bases and 6 bases, with 4 bases remaining between them. The CDR3 has 12 residues. Germline CDR1 is SNHLY and CDR2 is FYNNEI. Here the CDR3 reads CASSEARDTQYF. Written as DNA, the CDR3 is TGTGCCAGCAGTGAAGCCCGGGATACGCAGTATTTT.

Written as DNA, the CDR3 is TGCGCCAGCAGCGCCTCCTCCAGGGACGTCCTGACTTTC. Protein: CASSASSRDVLTF. The chain links TRBV5-1 to TRBJ2-6; D might be TRBD1 (5 bases). The germline V and J ends were trimmed by 4 bases and 11 bases, with 13 bases remaining between them. CDR1 and CDR2 from the germline V gene are SGHRS and YFSETQ. This CDR3 contains 13 residues.

V gene TRBV19 combines with J gene TRBJ1-1; maybe TRBD1 (5 bases). Trimming took off 5 bases at V and 5 bases at J, with 12 bases between the two ends. Looked up from germline, CDR1 is LNHDA and CDR2 is SQIVND (reference sequence). The CDR3 consists of 13 residues. CDR3 DNA: TGTGCCAGTAGTTATGAGGAGGGGACTGAAGCTTTCTTT. Translation: CASSYEEGTEAFF.

The chain employs TRBV5-6 and TRBJ2-7, with a weak D call TRBD1 (7 bases). V lost 4 bases to trimming and J lost 6 bases, with 29 bases between them. The germline gives CDR1 SGHDT, CDR2 YYEEEE. The CDR3 is made up of 18 amino acids. The DNA for the CDR3 is TGTGCCAGCAGCCTCCAAGGGGGGACAGATAATTTGAGGGCCGAGCAGTACTTC. It encodes CASSLQGGTDNLRAEQYF.

This clone was recorded only once. The rearrangement joins TRBV6-5 to TRBJ1-5; no definite D call. Looked up from germline, CDR1 is MNHEY and CDR2 is SVGAGI. CDR3 size: 13 residues. V shed 5 bases and J shed 6 bases, with 11 bases lying between them. The CDR3 nucleotides are TGTGCCAGCAGTGAGGCGCGGGGTCAGCCCCAGCATTTT. Amino acids: CASSEARGQPQHF.

This chain joins TRBV27 and TRBJ2-7, with 10 bases that match TRBD1. V was clipped by 6 bases and J by 2 bases; unmatched bases: 13. Germline V gene sequence: CDR1 MNHEY, CDR2 SMNVEV (reference sequence). The CDR3 is made up of 17 amino acids. The CDR3: CASSRSFSGTGAYEQYF. The CDR3 region has the DNA TGTGCCAGCAGCCGAAGTTTTTCCGGGACAGGGGCCTACGAGCAGTACTTC.

This clone showed up just a few times. This specimen includes other DNA sequences encoding the same CDR3. The gene calls are TRBV27 and TRBJ1-1, with a tentative D call TRBD1 (6 bases). Germline CDR1 is MNHEY and CDR2 is SMNVEV (reference sequence). The CDR3 has 14 amino acids. The V end was cut by 0 bases, the J end by 1 base, with 6 bases between. The CDR3 sequence: CASSLSGGNTEAFF. The DNA for the CDR3 is TGTGCCAGCAGTTTATCAGGGGGGAACACTGAAGCTTTCTTT.

V and J are TRBV6-5 and TRBJ2-7; 9 bases match TRBD2. With 6 bases clipped from V and 4 bases from J, the junction kept 4 bases outside the gene matches. CDR1 is MNHEY and CDR2 is SVGAGI in the germline V gene. The CDR3 has 13 amino acids. In nucleotides, the CDR3 is TGTGCCAGCAGGGACCTAGCGGGGTACGAGCAGTACTTC. Residues: CASRDLAGYEQYF.

The V and J genes are TRBV5-4 and TRBJ2-1; TRBD2 matches 13 bases. There are 15 residues in the CDR3. V was pared by 4 bases and J by 6 bases, with 4 bases of the junction left unmatched. Germline CDR1 is SGHNT and CDR2 is YYREEE (reference sequence). The CDR3 loop is CASSLGLAGSNEQFF. CDR3 in DNA: TGTGCCAGCAGCCTGGGACTAGCGGGGTCCAATGAGCAGTTCTTC.

This clone was counted only a few times. The V gene is TRBV5-1, the J gene TRBJ2-5, with D perhaps TRBD1 (6 bases). The CDR3 sequence is 13 residues long. Looked up from germline, CDR1 is SGHRS and CDR2 is YFSETQ. Trimming took off 1 base at V and 5 bases at J, with 9 bases between the two ends. For the CDR3, the DNA is TGCGCCAGCAGCTTGCAGGGGCGGGAGACCCAGTACTTC. This codes for CASSLQGRETQYF.

This clone was detected only once. J is TRBJ2-3 and V is TRBV5-1, with 9 bases fitting TRBD1. Germline loops: CDR1 SGHRS, CDR2 YFSETQ. There are 14 residues in the CDR3. V was pared by 4 bases and J by 5 bases, with 5 bases of the junction left unmatched. Here the CDR3 DNA reads TGCGCCAGCAGCCAACAGGGGGCGGAAGATACGCAGTATTTT. This translates into CASSQQGAEDTQYF.

The rearrangement uses TRBV19 and TRBJ1-6; 8 bases are shared with TRBD1. V lost 5 bases to trimming and J lost 9 bases; unmatched junction nucleotides: 9. This CDR3 region has 15 residues. CDR1 is LNHDA, CDR2 SQIVND, per germline (reference sequence). CDR3 bases: TGTGCCAGTAGTCCCCGGGACAGGACGGGTTCACCCCTCCACTTT. It encodes CASSPRDRTGSPLHF.

The V and J genes are TRBV10-3 and TRBJ1-2; weak D call: TRBD1 (5 bases). CDR3 length: 16 amino acids. The ends were cut back, 6 bases at V and 4 bases at J, with 21 bases in the middle. Germline V CDR1 and CDR2: ENHRY, SYGVKD. CDR3 region: CAISAEGQGPLYGYTF. CDR3 sequence (DNA): TGTGCCATCAGCGCCGAAGGTCAGGGCCCGCTCTATGGCTACACCTTC.